This T cell receptor beta chain was captured in a study of blood T cell repertoires in COVID-19. Libraries were prepared by immunoSEQ multiplex PCR; TCRdb keeps only in-frame clonotypes and omits some of them. Among a few hundred thousand clones listed, around 87% were seen once. The CDR3 spans 17 residues. Germline loops: CDR1 SGHRS, CDR2 YFSETQ. J lost 7 bases, V lost 0 bases, and 11 bases had no gene match. The clonotype comes from a man in his forties in a cohort exposed to, infected with or recovered from COVID-19 (not recorded which). Sample: PBMCs or T cells enriched from blood (not recorded which). The chain couples TRBV5-1 to TRBJ2-1; the match to TRBD2 covers 9 bases. In nucleotides, the CDR3 is TGCGCCAGCAGCTTGGTGTCTAGCGGGACCCCTTGGAATGAGCAGTTCTTC. Protein product: CASSLVSSGTPWNEQFF.